This T cell receptor beta chain emerged from a study of immune evolution from preneoplasia to lung adenocarcinoma. The ends lost 1 base at V and 4 bases at J; junction bases unmatched: 6. Germline CDR1 and CDR2: SGHAT and FQNNGV. This CDR3 region has 18 residues. Generated by immunoSEQ multiplex PCR, the TCRdb table keeps only in-frame clones and is missing some. Found here are about 9,400 clones, roughly 89% of them singletons; the top ten hold 2.3%. The sample consisted of FFPE invasive lung adenocarcinoma tissue. The gene calls are TRBV11-2 and TRBJ2-3; 15 bases fit TRBD2. This receptor was identified in a person aged 70 to 80 with invasive lung adenocarcinoma. The CDR3 region has the DNA TGTGCCAGCAGCTTAGGGACTAGCGGGGGGGCAGCGGCAGATACGCAGTATTTT. Protein: CASSLGTSGGAAADTQYF.